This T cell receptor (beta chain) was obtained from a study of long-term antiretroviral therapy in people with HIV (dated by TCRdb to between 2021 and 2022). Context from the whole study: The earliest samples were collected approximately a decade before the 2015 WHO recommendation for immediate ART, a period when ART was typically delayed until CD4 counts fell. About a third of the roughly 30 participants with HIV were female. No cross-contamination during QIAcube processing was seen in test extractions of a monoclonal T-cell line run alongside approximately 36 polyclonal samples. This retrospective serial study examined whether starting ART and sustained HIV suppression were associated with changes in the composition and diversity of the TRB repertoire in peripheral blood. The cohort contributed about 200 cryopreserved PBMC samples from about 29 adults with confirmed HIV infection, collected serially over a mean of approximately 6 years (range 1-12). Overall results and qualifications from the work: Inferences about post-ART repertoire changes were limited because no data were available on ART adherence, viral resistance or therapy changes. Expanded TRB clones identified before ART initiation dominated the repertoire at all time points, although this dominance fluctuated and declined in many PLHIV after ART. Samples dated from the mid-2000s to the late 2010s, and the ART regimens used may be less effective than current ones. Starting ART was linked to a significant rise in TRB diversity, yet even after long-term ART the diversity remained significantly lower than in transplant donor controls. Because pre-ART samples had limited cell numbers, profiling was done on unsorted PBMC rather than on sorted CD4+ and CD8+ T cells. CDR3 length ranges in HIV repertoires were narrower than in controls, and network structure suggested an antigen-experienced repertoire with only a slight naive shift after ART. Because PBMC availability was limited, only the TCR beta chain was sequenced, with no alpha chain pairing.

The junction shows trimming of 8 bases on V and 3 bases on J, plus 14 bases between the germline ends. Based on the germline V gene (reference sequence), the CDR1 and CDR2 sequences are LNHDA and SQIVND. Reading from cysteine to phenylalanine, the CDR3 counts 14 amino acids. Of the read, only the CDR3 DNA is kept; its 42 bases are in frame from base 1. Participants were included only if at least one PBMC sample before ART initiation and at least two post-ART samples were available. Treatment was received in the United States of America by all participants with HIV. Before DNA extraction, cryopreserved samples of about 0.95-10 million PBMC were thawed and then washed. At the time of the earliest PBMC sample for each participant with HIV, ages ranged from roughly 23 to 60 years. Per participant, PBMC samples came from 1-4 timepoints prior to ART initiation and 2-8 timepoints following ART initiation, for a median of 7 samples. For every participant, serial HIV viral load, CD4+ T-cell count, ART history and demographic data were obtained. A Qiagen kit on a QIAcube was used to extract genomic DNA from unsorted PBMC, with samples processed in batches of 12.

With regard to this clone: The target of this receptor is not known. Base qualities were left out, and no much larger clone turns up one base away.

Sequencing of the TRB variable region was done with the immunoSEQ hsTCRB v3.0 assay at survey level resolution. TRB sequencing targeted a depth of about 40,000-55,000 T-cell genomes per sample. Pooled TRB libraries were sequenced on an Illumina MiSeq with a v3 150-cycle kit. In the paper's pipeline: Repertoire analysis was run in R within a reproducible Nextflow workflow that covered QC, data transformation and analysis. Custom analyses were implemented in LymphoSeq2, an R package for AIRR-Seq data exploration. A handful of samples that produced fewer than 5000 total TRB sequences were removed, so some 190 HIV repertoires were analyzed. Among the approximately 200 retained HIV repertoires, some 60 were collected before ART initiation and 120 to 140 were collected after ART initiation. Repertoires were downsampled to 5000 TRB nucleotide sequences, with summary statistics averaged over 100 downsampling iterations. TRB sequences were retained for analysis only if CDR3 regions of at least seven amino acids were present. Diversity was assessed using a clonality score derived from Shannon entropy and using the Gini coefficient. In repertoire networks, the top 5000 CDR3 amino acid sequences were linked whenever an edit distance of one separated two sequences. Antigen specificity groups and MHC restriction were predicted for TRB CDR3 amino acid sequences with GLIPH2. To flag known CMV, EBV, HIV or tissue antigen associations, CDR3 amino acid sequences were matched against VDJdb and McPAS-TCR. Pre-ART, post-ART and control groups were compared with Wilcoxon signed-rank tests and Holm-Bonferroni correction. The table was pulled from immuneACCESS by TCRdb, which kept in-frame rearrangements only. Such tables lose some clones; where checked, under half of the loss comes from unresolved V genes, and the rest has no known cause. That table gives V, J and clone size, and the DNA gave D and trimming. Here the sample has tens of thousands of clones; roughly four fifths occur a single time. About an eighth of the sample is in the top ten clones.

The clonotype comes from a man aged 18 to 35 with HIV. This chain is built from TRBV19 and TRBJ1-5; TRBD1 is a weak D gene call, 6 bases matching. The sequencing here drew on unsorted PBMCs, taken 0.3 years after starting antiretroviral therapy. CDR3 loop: CASLLWGANQPQHF. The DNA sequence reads TGTGCCAGTCTCCTCTGGGGGGCCAATCAGCCCCAGCATTTT.